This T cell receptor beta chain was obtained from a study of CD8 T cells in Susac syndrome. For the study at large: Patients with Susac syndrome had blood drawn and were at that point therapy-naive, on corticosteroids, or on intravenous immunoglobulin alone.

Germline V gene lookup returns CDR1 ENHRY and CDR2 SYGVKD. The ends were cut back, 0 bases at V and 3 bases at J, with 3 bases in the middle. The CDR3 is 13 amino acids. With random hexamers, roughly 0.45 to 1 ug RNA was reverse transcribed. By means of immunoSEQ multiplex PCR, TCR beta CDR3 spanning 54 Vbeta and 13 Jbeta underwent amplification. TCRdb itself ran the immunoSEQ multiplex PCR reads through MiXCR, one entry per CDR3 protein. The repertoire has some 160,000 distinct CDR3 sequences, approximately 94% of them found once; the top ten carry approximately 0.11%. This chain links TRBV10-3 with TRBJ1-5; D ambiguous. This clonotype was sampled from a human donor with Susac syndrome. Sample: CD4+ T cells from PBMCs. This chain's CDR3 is CAISESTNQPQHF. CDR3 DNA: TGTGCCATCAGTGAGTCGACCAATCAGCCCCAGCATTTT.